This T cell receptor (beta chain) was found in a study of blood T cell repertoires in COVID-19. Across the whole study: Some COVID-19 samples were acute and others convalescent; all came from the United States, Italy and Spain.

Trimming pared 5 bases from V and 3 bases from J, leaving 10 bases between. Germline V lookup: CDR1 LNHDA, CDR2 SQIVND (reference sequence). The CDR3 is made up of 13 amino acids. Source study methods: Estimates of nucleated cell counts were drawn from the amplification of reference gene primers. Sequencing used immunoSEQ multiplex PCR; TCRdb keeps in-frame clones, though not all of them. V and J calls plus clone size are reproduced from that table; the DNA served to infer D and trimming. The sample lists about 160,000 clones; about 92% were seen once. This chain uses TRBV19 with TRBJ1-2; tentative D call: TRBD1 (5 bases). Sequencing was carried out using peripheral blood. This sequence was found in a woman between 55 and 75 years old with COVID-19, enrolled during active disease. CDR3 residues: CASSPDKYYGYTF. The DNA of the CDR3 is TGTGCCAGTAGTCCGGACAAGTACTATGGCTACACCTTC.